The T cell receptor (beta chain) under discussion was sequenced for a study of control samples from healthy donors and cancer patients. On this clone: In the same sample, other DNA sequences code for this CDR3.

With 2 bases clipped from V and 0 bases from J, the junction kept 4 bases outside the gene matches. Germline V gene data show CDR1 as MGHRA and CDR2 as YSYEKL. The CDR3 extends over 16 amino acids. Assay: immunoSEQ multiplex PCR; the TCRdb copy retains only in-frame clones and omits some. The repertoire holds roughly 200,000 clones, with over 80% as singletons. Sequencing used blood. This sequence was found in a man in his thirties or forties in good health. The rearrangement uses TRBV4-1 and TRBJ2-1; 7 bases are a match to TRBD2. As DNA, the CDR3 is TGCGCCAGCAGCCAAACCGGCGGGAGCTCCTACAATGAGCAGTTCTTC. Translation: CASSQTGGSSYNEQFF.